This T cell receptor (beta chain) was captured by sequencing in a study of OX40 agonist ivuxolimab in advanced cancers. Study summary: The group had a mean age of roughly 65 years, ranged from roughly 23 to 85, and was 82.7% male. Partial responses were achieved by three patients: one hepatocellular carcinoma, two cutaneous melanoma.

V lost 6 bases, J lost 3 bases, and 17 bases lay in between. Germline values: CDR1 MNHNS, CDR2 SASEGT. This CDR3 comprises 15 residues. Study-wide results and caveats: CD8+ T cells were the subset that, on average, had more expanded clones than CD4+. At 0.1-3.0 mg/kg, partial responders had clonal expansion among the lowest observed.

The protocol was immunoSEQ multiplex PCR, while the TCRdb copy is restricted to in-frame clones and leaves out a portion. The data hold over 40,000 clones, with 88% observed a single time. This clone showed up just a few times. Its matching antigen is unknown. Material: CD4+ or CD8+ T cells sorted from blood, obtained in a trial of the OX40 agonist ivuxolimab. This rearrangement joins TRBV6-1 to TRBJ1-2; D is possibly TRBD1 (6 bases). The sequence came from an adult with an advanced solid tumor such as melanoma, head and neck, liver or kidney cancer. The CDR3 here is CASRIIQGLDYGYTF. CDR3 nucleotide sequence: TGTGCCAGCAGGATCATACAGGGTCTGGACTATGGCTACACCTTC.